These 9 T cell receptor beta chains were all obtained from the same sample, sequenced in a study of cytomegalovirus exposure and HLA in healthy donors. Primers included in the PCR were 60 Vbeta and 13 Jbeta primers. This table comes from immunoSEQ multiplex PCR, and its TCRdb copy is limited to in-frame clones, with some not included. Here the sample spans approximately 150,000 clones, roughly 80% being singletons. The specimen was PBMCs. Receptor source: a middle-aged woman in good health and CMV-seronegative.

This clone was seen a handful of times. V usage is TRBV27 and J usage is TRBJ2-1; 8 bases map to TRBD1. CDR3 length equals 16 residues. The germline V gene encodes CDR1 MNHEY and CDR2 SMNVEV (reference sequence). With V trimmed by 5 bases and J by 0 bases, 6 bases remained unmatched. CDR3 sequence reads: CASSAPGTGSYNEQFF. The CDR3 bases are TGTGCCAGCAGTGCCCCCGGGACAGGCTCCTACAATGAGCAGTTCTTC.

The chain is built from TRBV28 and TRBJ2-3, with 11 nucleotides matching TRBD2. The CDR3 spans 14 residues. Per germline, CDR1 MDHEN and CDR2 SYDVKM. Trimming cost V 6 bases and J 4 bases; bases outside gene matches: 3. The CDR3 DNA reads TGTGCCAGCAGGGAGGGACTAGCGGCAGATACGCAGTATTTT. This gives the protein CASREGLAADTQYF.

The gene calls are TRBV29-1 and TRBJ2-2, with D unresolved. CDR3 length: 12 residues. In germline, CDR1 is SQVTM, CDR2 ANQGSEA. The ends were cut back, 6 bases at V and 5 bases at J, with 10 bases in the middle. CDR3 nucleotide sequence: TGCAGCGTCTCTCCCAGGACCGGGGAGCTGTTTTTT. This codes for CSVSPRTGELFF.

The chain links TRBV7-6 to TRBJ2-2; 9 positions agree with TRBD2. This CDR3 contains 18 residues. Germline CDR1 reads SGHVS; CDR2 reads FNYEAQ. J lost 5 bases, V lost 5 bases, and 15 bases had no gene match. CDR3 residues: CASSQTIQAGGGTGELFF. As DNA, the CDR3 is TGTGCCAGCAGCCAAACGATCCAAGCGGGAGGAGGTACCGGGGAGCTGTTTTTT.

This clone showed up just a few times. The CDR3 protein is CASSTTSIAMFF. As DNA, the CDR3 is TGTGCCAGCAGTACCACTAGCATCGCTATGTTCTTC. The chain is built from TRBV6-6 and TRBJ2-1; D might be TRBD2 (6 bases). This CDR3 is 12 amino acids long. CDR1 and CDR2 (germline): MNHNY, SVGAGI (reference sequence). V shed 5 bases and J shed 15 bases, with 17 bases lying between them.

CDR3 DNA: TGTGCCAGCAGCTCTCGACTAGCGGGAGTGGGTGACGGGGAGCTGTTTTTT. It is translated as CASSSRLAGVGDGELFF. The V gene is TRBV7-2, the J gene TRBJ2-2, with 12 positions matching TRBD2. The V and J ends lost 4 bases and 7 bases, in that order; junction bases with no gene match: 10. CDR3 length equals 17 residues. Germline V CDR1 and CDR2: SGHTA, FQGNSA. Looking up the rest from reference TRBV7-2 and TRBJ2-2 gives the full variable domain: GAGVSQSPSNKVTEKGKDVELRCDPISGHTALYWYRQSLGQGLEFLIYFQGNSAPDKSGLPSDRFSAERTGGSVSTLTIQRTQQEDSAVYLCASSSRLAGVGDGELFFGEGSRLTVL.

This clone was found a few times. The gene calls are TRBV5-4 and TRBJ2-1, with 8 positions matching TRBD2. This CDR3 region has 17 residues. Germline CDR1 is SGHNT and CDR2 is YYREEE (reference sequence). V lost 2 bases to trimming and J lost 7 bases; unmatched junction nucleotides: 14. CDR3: CASSLTGGTTSRNEQFF. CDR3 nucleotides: TGTGCCAGCAGCTTAACGGGGGGGACCACTAGTAGGAATGAGCAGTTCTTC. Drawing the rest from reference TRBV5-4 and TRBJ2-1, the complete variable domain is ETGVTQSPTHLIKTRGQQVTLRCSSQSGHNTVSWYQQALGQGPQFIFQYYREEENGRGNFPPRFSGLQFPNYSSELNVNALELDDSALYLCASSLTGGTTSRNEQFFGPGTRLTVL.

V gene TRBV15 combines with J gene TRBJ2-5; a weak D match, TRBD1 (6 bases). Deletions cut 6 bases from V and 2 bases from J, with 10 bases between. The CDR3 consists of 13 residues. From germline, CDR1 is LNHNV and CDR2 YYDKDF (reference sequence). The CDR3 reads CATRWTVQETQYF. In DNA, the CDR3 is TGTGCCACCAGATGGACAGTTCAAGAGACCCAGTACTTC.

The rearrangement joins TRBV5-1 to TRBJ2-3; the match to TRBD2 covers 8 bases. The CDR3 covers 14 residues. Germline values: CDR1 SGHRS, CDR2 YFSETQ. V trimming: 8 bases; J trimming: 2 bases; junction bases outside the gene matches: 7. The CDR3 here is CASSRGGSTDTQYF. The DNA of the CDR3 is TGCGCCAGTTCGCGCGGGGGGTCCACAGATACGCAGTATTTT.